Shown below are 9 T cell receptor beta chains from a single sample sequenced in a study of blood T cell repertoires in COVID-19. Repertoires were generated with immunoSEQ multiplex PCR, while TCRdb's copy carries only in-frame clones and drops some. Of about 400,000 clones in the sample, 70% to 90% were seen once. Sequenced: PBMCs or T cells enriched from blood (not recorded which). Receptor source: a man aged 35 to 55 in a cohort exposed to, infected with or recovered from COVID-19 (not recorded which).

This chain joins TRBV5-1 and TRBJ1-1; 7 bases fit TRBD1. J gave up 6 bases and V 3 bases, and 5 bases lay outside the gene matches. Germline values: CDR1 SGHRS, CDR2 YFSETQ. The CDR3 totals 13 residues. The CDR3 is CASSSRQGPEAFF. CDR3 nucleotide sequence: TGCGCCAGCAGCTCCCGACAGGGACCTGAAGCTTTCTTT.

This clone showed up just a few times. The chain couples TRBV28 to TRBJ2-3; D possibly corresponds to TRBD2 (6 bases). The germline V and J ends were trimmed by 6 bases and 3 bases, with 16 bases remaining between them. The CDR3 is 15 amino acids. The germline V gene has CDR1 MDHEN and CDR2 SYDVKM. CDR3 region: CASRPASVQTDTQYF. The DNA of the CDR3 is TGTGCCAGCAGACCAGCTAGCGTTCAGACAGATACGCAGTATTTT.

The CDR3 is CATSRDPPADTQYF. The CDR3 DNA is TGTGCCACCAGCAGAGATCCCCCCGCAGATACGCAGTATTTT. The genes are TRBV15 and TRBJ2-3; no definite D call. Deletions cut 0 bases from V and 4 bases from J, with 8 bases between. Germline V gene sequence: CDR1 LNHNV, CDR2 YYDKDF (reference sequence). The CDR3 is made up of 14 amino acids. Variable domain in full (rest from reference TRBV15 and TRBJ2-3): DAMVIQNPRYQVTQFGKPVTLSCSQTLNHNVMYWYQQKSSQAPKLLFHYYDKDFNNEADTPDNFQSRRPNTSFCFLDIRSPGLGDTAMYLCATSRDPPADTQYFGPGTRLTVL.

CDR3 nucleotides: TGTGCCAGCAGCTTAGGGGGTAGCGGGAGAATTGAGACCCAGTACTTC. The encoded protein is CASSLGGSGRIETQYF. The chain has TRBV11-3 and TRBJ2-5, with TRBD2 matching over 9 bases. Losses at the gene ends were 1 base for V and 5 bases for J; bases not matched to a gene: 8. This CDR3 is built from 16 residues. Germline assignment: CDR1 SGHNT and CDR2 YENEEA.

The chain recombines TRBV4-1 with TRBJ2-7; possibly TRBD1 for D (6 bases). With 4 bases removed from V and 0 bases from J, the gap between germline ends came to 13 bases. The CDR3 extends over 15 amino acids. Germline V gene sequence: CDR1 MGHRA, CDR2 YSYEKL. The CDR3 DNA sequence: TGCGCCAGCAGCCCAGGGGTGGGTTCCTCCTACGAGCAGTACTTC. It encodes CASSPGVGSSYEQYF.

V is TRBV19 and J is TRBJ2-3, with 12 bases that match TRBD2. This CDR3 is built from 14 residues. Germline CDR1 and CDR2: LNHDA and SQIVND (reference sequence). V trimming: 4 bases; J trimming: 5 bases; junction bases outside the gene matches: 1. The CDR3 is CASSTSGRGDTQYF. The CDR3 coding sequence is TGTGCCAGTAGTACTAGCGGGAGGGGAGATACGCAGTATTTT.

This rearrangement joins TRBV9 to TRBJ2-7; no reliable D call. Germline V lookup: CDR1 SGDLS, CDR2 YYNGEE. The ends were cut back, 4 bases at V and 0 bases at J, with 11 bases in the middle. CDR3 length: 14 amino acids. The CDR3 region is CASSPRTSSYEQYF. CDR3 coding DNA: TGTGCCAGCAGCCCAAGAACGAGCTCCTACGAGCAGTACTTC.

A single count supports this clone. The gene calls are TRBV3-1 (or the pseudogene TRBV3-2) and TRBJ2-1, with 10 positions matching TRBD1. Germline assignment: CDR1 LGHDT and CDR2 YNNKEL (reference sequence). This CDR3 is 14 amino acids long. With 3 bases clipped from V and 8 bases from J, the junction kept 4 bases outside the gene matches. Written as DNA, the CDR3 is TGTGCCAGCAGCCACCGGGACAGGGGAGATGAGCAGTTCTTC. It translates to CASSHRDRGDEQFF.

V and J are TRBV19 and TRBJ2-2; TRBD2 aligns across 9 bases. CDR1 is LNHDA, CDR2 SQIVND, per germline (reference sequence). The CDR3 has 15 amino acids. The V and J ends lost 4 bases and 4 bases, in that order; junction bases with no gene match: 4. Here the CDR3 reads CASSSSGGLTGELFF. For the CDR3, the DNA is TGTGCCAGTAGTAGTAGCGGGGGCCTCACCGGGGAGCTGTTTTTT.